This T cell receptor beta chain derives from a study of T cell changes during pregnancy in multiple sclerosis. V lost 0 bases and J 5 bases, leaving 9 bases between the germline ends. The CDR3 is 13 residues long. Germline V CDR1 and CDR2: SGHRS, YFSETQ. Profiling relied on immunoSEQ multiplex PCR, and the TCRdb table lists in-frame clones only, not all of them. The table lists 40,000 to 60,000 clones, approximately 93% of them singletons, with 0.31% in the top ten. The origin of this receptor is a female donor with multiple sclerosis, enrolled in a pregnancy study. The sequencing used CD4+ T cells from peripheral blood mononuclear cells, collected in the third trimester of pregnancy. The V and J genes are TRBV5-1 and TRBJ2-7, with a weak D call TRBD1 (5 bases). CDR3 sequence reads: CASSLAGNHEQYF. The CDR3 DNA follows: TGCGCCAGCAGCTTGGCAGGGAACCACGAGCAGTACTTC.